This record concerns one T cell receptor beta chain sequence. This clonotype was counted a few times. Its antigen remains undetermined. Nothing much larger sits one base from this clone, and base qualities are not available. This entry belongs to a study of T-cell reconstitution after alpha-beta-depleted transplantation in children (dated by TCRdb to 2016 to 2017). Looking at the study overall: Using TCR repertoire profiling, the study followed T-cell immune reconstitution in a quantitative way in children after TCRalphabeta/CD19-depleted allogeneic hematopoietic cell transplantation.

Libraries were built with PCR. Reads for this sample came from an Illumina HiSeq 2500. TCR libraries were prepared with molecular barcoding, using unique molecular identifiers to normalize TCRbeta repertoire quantification. Starting from the raw public reads, TCRdb applied fastp trimming at Q25, assembled clones with MiXCR and retained in-frame beta chains. Rows are combined by CDR3 protein, so each entry shows the most common genes and DNA. This sample holds roughly 120,000 distinct CDR3 sequences; more than 20% were observed only once. The ten top clones hold over 9.5% of the sample. The sample's treatment or condition label, decoded: allogeneic hematopoietic cell transplantation with graft depleted of TCRalphabeta T cells and CD19 B cells. The children who served as transplant recipients had been given grafts of TCRalphabeta/CD19-depleted allogeneic hematopoietic cells. Overall study outcomes, separate from this receptor: In some patients, high TCRbeta diversity at day 60 was attributed to recipient T cells and intrathymic progenitors that had survived conditioning. Hyperexpanded clone frequencies declined over subsequent months; after one year, T-cell counts and TCRbeta diversity were mostly attributed to newly produced T cells. Apparently early alphabetaT-cell count recovery about two months after transplant reportedly relied on only several hundred rapidly expanded clones derived from non-depleted graft cells.

This receptor was taken from a male patient aged 2-15 years who had a stem cell transplant for chronic granulomatous disease, so the T cells may come from the graft donor. Material: PBMCs, mostly from graft donor cells, obtained 180 days after TCRalphabeta/CD19-depleted stem cell transplant.

The CDR3 region has the sequence CASSLGTGGMVTEAFF. DNA sequence: TGTGCCAGCAGCTTAGGGACAGGGGGCATGGTCACTGAAGCTTTCTTT. The chain is encoded by TRBV7-9 joined to TRBJ1-1; 11 bases in the middle match TRBD1. The V end gives up 1 base and the J end 4 bases, leaving 5 bases in the junction not matched to a gene. The CDR3 holds 16 amino acids from the cysteine to the phenylalanine. Kept here is only the CDR3 DNA, which spans 48 bases and is read in frame from base 1. For CDR1 and CDR2, the germline V gene (reference sequence) lists SEHNR and FQNEAQ.